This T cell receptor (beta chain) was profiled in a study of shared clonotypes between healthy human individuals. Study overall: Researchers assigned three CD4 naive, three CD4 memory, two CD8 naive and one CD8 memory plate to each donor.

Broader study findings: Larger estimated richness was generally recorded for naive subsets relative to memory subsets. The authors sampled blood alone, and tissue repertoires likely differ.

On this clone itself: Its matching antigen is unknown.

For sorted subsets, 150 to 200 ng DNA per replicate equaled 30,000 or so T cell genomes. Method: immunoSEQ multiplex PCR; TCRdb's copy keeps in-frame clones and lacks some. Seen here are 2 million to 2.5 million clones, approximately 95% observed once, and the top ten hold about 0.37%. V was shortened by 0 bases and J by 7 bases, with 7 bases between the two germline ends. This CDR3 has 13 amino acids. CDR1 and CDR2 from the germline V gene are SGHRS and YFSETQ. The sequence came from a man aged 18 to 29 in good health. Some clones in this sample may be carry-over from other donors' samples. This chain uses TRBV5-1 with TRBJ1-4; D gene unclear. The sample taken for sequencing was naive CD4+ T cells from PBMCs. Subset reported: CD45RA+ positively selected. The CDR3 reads CASSLGPGEKLFF. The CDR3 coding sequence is TGCGCCAGCAGCTTGGGGCCCGGTGAAAAACTGTTTTTT.